This is a list of T cell receptor beta chains from one sample in a study of breast tumors, draining lymph nodes, adjacent tissues. One entry per CDR3 protein results from TCRdb running MiXCR on the multiplex PCR reads. The top ten hold roughly 2.7% of the sample, which has some 150,000 distinct CDR3 sequences, approximately 20% seen once. Sequencing was performed on axillary lymph node tissue. The receptors here all came from a female donor with breast cancer. Some clones in this sample may be carry-over from other donors' samples. CDR3s include the opening cysteine and the closing phenylalanine or tryptophan. A D gene is named only where the DNA matches it firmly. Clone sizes are shown as once, few, many, or a class for an expanded clone.

>TRBJ1-2|many|TRBD1|TRBV20-1
TGCAGTGCTACCGGGACAGCTCTAGGTGGCTATGGCTACACCTTC
CSATGTALGGYGYTF
>TRBJ1-6|many|NA|TRBV28
TGTGCCAGCCGCCCTCAGGGAGGGTCCTATAATTCACCCCTCCACTTT
CASRPQGGSYNSPLHF
>TRBJ2-3|many|NA|TRBV5-4
TGTGCCAGCAGTTCGGCCGGGACCAGACACACAGATACGCAGTATTTT
CASSSAGTRHTDTQYF
>TRBJ2-7|many|NA|TRBV10-1
TGCGCCAGCAGTGAGCGCCAGGGACCCTACGAGCAGTACTTC
CASSERQGPYEQYF
>TRBJ2-7|many|NA|TRBV10-3
TGTGCCATCAGTGAGTCTTGGCGCGAGCAGTACTTC
CAISESWREQYF
>TRBJ2-2|many|NA|TRBV5-6
TGTGCCAGCAGCTTGGGGAGGTTACAGGGCACCGGGGAGCTGTTTTTT
CASSLGRLQGTGELFF
>TRBJ2-7|many|TRBD2|TRBV5-4
TGTGCCAGCAGCGGGGGACTAGCGGGAGTCGAGCAGTACTTC
CASSGGLAGVEQYF
>TRBJ2-2|few|NA|TRBV6-5
TGTGCCAGCAGCCCCAAAAGGGCGAACACCGGGGAGCTGTTTTTT
CASSPKRANTGELFF
>TRBJ2-5|many|TRBD2|TRBV20-1
TGCAGTGCTACCCGACGAGGACTAGCGGGAGCCGGAGGACAAGAGACCCAGTACTTC
CSATRRGLAGAGGQETQYF
>TRBJ1-2|many|NA|TRBV9
TGTGCCAGCAGCGTATCAAACAGCCGTGACTATGGCTACACCTTC
CASSVSNSRDYGYTF
>TRBJ1-2|many|TRBD1|TRBV12-3/TRBV12-4
TGTGCCAGACCCGGGACAGGGTTCCGCTACACCTTC
CARPGTGFRYTF
>TRBJ2-5|many|TRBD1|TRBV20-1
TGCAGTGCTAGGGCCGGGACAGGGGGCGAGACCCAGTACTTC
CSARAGTGGETQYF
>TRBJ2-7|many|NA|TRBV15
TGTGCCACCAGCGGGCCAGGCACCTACGAGCAGTACTTC
CATSGPGTYEQYF
>TRBJ2-5|many|TRBD2|TRBV5-6
TGTGCCAGCTGTCTAGCGGGGCAAGAGACCCAGTACTTC
CASCLAGQETQYF
>TRBJ2-5|many|TRBD1|TRBV7-9
TGTGCCAGCAGCCGCCCCGGGACAGGGGGTCAGGCCCAGTACTTC
CASSRPGTGGQAQYF